The 25 T cell receptor beta chains given below trace back to one sample, sequenced in a study of STAT5B mutations in CD4+ large granular lymphocyte leukemia. Sequencing used immunoSEQ multiplex PCR; TCRdb keeps in-frame clones, though not all of them. Among some 40,000 clones listed, roughly 85% were seen once. The specimen was CD4+ T cells from blood buffy coats. These receptors were collected from a human donor in good health.

The V call is TRBV10-3, the J call TRBJ1-4, with 7 bases fitting TRBD1. After removal of 3 bases from V and 5 bases from J, the junction contained 3 bases not matched to a gene. CDR1 and CDR2 (germline): ENHRY, SYGVKD. The CDR3 length is 14 residues. The CDR3 protein is CAISDRGSNEKLFF. In DNA, the CDR3 is TGTGCCATCAGTGACAGGGGGTCGAATGAAAAACTGTTTTTT.

The chain has TRBV7-9 and TRBJ1-5; tentative D call: TRBD1 (5 bases). The germline V gene has CDR1 SEHNR and CDR2 FQNEAQ (reference sequence). This CDR3 has 13 amino acids. V dropped 4 bases and J dropped 5 bases, with 9 bases sitting between them. The CDR3 DNA is TGTGCCAGCAGCTCCCGGGGGGATCAGCCCCAGCATTTT. As protein: CASSSRGDQPQHF.

V gene TRBV7-2 combines with J gene TRBJ2-1, with 9 positions matching TRBD1. Germline V gene data show CDR1 as SGHTA and CDR2 as FQGNSA. Germline trimming cut 7 bases from V and 5 bases from J; bases unmatched to any gene: 9. This CDR3 is built from 15 residues. This CDR3 is CASNFRDREHNEQFF. The CDR3 DNA reads TGTGCCAGCAACTTTCGGGACAGGGAACACAATGAGCAGTTCTTC.

The genes are TRBV19 and TRBJ1-2; D uncertain. V lost 3 bases and J 8 bases, leaving 13 bases between the germline ends. Germline lookup yields CDR1 LNHDA and CDR2 SQIVND (reference sequence). The CDR3 length is 13 residues. The CDR3 nucleotides are TGTGCCAGTAGTATGGAGTTCCCGAGCGGCTACACCTTC. Amino acid sequence: CASSMEFPSGYTF.

The chain employs TRBV5-6 and TRBJ2-2; D tentatively reads TRBD1 or TRBD2 (5 bases each). V lost 1 base, J lost 0 bases, and 10 bases lay in between. The CDR3 contains 16 residues. Germline V gene sequence: CDR1 SGHDT, CDR2 YYEEEE. This chain's CDR3 is CASSLPEGPNTGELFF. The CDR3 DNA reads TGTGCCAGCAGCTTGCCTGAGGGGCCGAACACCGGGGAGCTGTTTTTT. Together with reference TRBV5-6 and TRBJ2-2, the CDR3 gives the full variable domain: DAGVTQSPTHLIKTRGQQVTLRCSPKSGHDTVSWYQQALGQGPQFIFQYYEEEERQRGNFPDRFSGHQFPNYSSELNVNALLLGDSALYLCASSLPEGPNTGELFFGEGSRLTVL.

The sample holds one count of this clone. The chain has TRBV9 and TRBJ2-3; weak D call: TRBD2 (6 bases). Germline loops: CDR1 SGDLS, CDR2 YYNGEE. Trimming shortened V by 2 bases and J by 0 bases, and 10 bases separated the two germline ends. This CDR3 comprises 15 residues. The CDR3 region is CASSVEGLSTDTQYF. In DNA, the CDR3 is TGTGCCAGCAGCGTGGAGGGCCTTAGCACAGATACGCAGTATTTT.

This chain joins TRBV19 and TRBJ2-3, with TRBD2 matching over 10 bases. The V gene's germline CDR1 is LNHDA and CDR2 SQIVND (reference sequence). There are 16 residues in the CDR3. Trimming removed 5 bases from V and 6 bases from J; junction bases left unmatched: 11. The CDR3 region is CASSPQLAGRGDTQYF. The CDR3, as DNA: TGTGCCAGTAGTCCCCAACTAGCGGGAAGGGGGGATACGCAGTATTTT.

V and J are TRBV7-3 and TRBJ2-5, with D uncertain. The length of the CDR3 is 13 residues. Germline CDR1 reads SGHTA; CDR2 reads FQGTGA. Trimming left V 5 bases short and J 2 bases short, with 9 bases between. The CDR3: CASSRGKQETQYF. CDR3 DNA sequence: TGTGCCAGCAGCCGCGGCAAACAAGAGACCCAGTACTTC.

This clone turned up a few times. The rearrangement joins TRBV5-1 to TRBJ2-2; the match to TRBD1 covers 11 bases. The V gene end was trimmed by 3 bases and the J gene end by 2 bases; junction bases not matched to a gene: 3. CDR3 length: 16 residues. Germline CDR1 and CDR2: SGHRS and YFSETQ. The chain's CDR3 is CASSWDRGYNTGELFF. Here the CDR3 DNA reads TGCGCCAGCAGCTGGGACAGGGGGTATAACACCGGGGAGCTGTTTTTT. Variable domain in full (rest from reference TRBV5-1 and TRBJ2-2): KAGVTQTPRYLIKTRGQQVTLSCSPISGHRSVSWYQQTPGQGLQFLFEYFSETQRNKGNFPGRFSGRQFSNSRSEMNVSTLELGDSALYLCASSWDRGYNTGELFFGEGSRLTVL.

V usage is TRBV10-3 and J usage is TRBJ2-2; weak D call: TRBD2 (6 bases). V was pared by 4 bases and J by 8 bases, with 17 bases between. The CDR3 totals 15 residues. The germline V gene has CDR1 ENHRY and CDR2 SYGVKD. This CDR3 reads CAISASVGNVGELFF. DNA for the CDR3: TGTGCCATCAGTGCTAGCGTCGGTAACGTTGGGGAGCTGTTTTTT.

V is TRBV28 and J is TRBJ2-4, with 7 nucleotides matching TRBD1. Looked up from germline, CDR1 is MDHEN and CDR2 is SYDVKM. J lost 7 bases, V lost 3 bases, and 9 bases had no gene match. The CDR3 sequence is 15 residues long. CDR3 bases: TGTGCCAGCAGTTTCACAAGGGGGCCGGGTAACATTCAGTACTTC. Encoded protein: CASSFTRGPGNIQYF.

The V and J genes are TRBV30 and TRBJ2-5, with 9 nucleotides matching TRBD1. Germline loops: CDR1 GTSNPN, CDR2 SVGIG (reference sequence). This CDR3 contains 15 residues. Losses at the gene ends were 0 bases for V and 3 bases for J; bases not matched to a gene: 5. In DNA, the CDR3 is TGTGCCTGGAGTGTAGACAGGGGGTCAAAAGAGACCCAGTACTTC. As protein: CAWSVDRGSKETQYF.

This clone came up once. The rearrangement links TRBV12-5 to TRBJ2-2; D is tentatively TRBD1 or TRBD2 (5 bases each). This CDR3 has 14 amino acids. Germline CDR1 and CDR2: LGHNT and FRNRAP. The V gene lost 6 bases and the J gene lost 4 bases, with 12 bases spanning the gap. Here the CDR3 DNA reads TGTGCTAGTGGGTCCGGGACGCGCACCGGGGAGCTGTTTTTT. This translates into CASGSGTRTGELFF.

Only one count was recorded for this clone. This chain uses TRBV27 with TRBJ2-7, with 10 bases aligning to TRBD1. The germline V gene has CDR1 MNHEY and CDR2 SMNVEV (reference sequence). The V segment lost 5 bases and the J segment 3 bases; nucleotides outside the gene matches: 7. The CDR3 spans 15 residues. The CDR3 protein is CASSEDRGSIYEQYF. DNA for the CDR3: TGTGCCAGCAGTGAGGACAGGGGGAGTATCTACGAGCAGTACTTC.

V is TRBV7-8 and J is TRBJ2-5, with D uncertain. V was pared by 7 bases and J by 0 bases, with 6 bases between. Germline-derived CDR1 and CDR2 are SGHVS and FQNEAQ. This CDR3 contains 12 residues. CDR3 in amino acids: CASNRDQETQYF. DNA of the CDR3: TGTGCCAGCAACCGAGACCAAGAGACCCAGTACTTC.

This clone was detected once. The chain links TRBV7-9 to TRBJ2-2; D is unresolved. Trimming stripped 8 bases from V and 6 bases from J, with 13 bases between. The germline gives CDR1 SEHNR, CDR2 FQNEAQ (reference sequence). The length of the CDR3 is 13 residues. CDR3 sequence: CASRLSGPGELFF. In nucleotides, the CDR3 is TGTGCCAGCCGGTTGTCTGGGCCCGGGGAGCTGTTTTTT.

The rearrangement links TRBV6-1 to TRBJ1-5, with no clear D. The CDR3 runs 13 residues. Trimming left V 4 bases short and J 4 bases short, with 8 bases between. Germline V gene data show CDR1 as MNHNS and CDR2 as SASEGT. For the CDR3, the DNA is TGTGCCAGCAGTGTAGGTAGGAATCAGCCCCAGCATTTT. Translating it yields CASSVGRNQPQHF.

V gene TRBV30 combines with J gene TRBJ1-6; a weak D match, TRBD1 (5 bases). This CDR3 spans 18 amino acids. Looked up from germline, CDR1 is GTSNPN and CDR2 is SVGIG (reference sequence). V was clipped by 2 bases and J by 2 bases, with 19 bases between them. This chain's CDR3 is CAWSIRDGKGTYNSPLHF. DNA of the CDR3: TGTGCCTGGAGTATCCGGGACGGAAAGGGCACCTATAATTCACCCCTCCACTTT.

The V call is TRBV30, the J call TRBJ1-5; D call uncertain. From germline, CDR1 is GTSNPN and CDR2 SVGIG (reference sequence). V lost 2 bases to trimming and J lost 9 bases, with 11 bases between them. CDR3 length: 12 residues. The CDR3 loop reads CAWSQVDGPQHF. The DNA for the CDR3 is TGTGCCTGGAGTCAGGTCGATGGGCCCCAGCATTTT.

The rearrangement joins TRBV12-1 to TRBJ2-5. TRBV12-1 is recorded as a pseudogene. The CDR3 runs to 15 residues. CDR3 DNA: TGTGCCAGCATTCTCCGGGACCCAGATCCGGAGACCCAGTACTTC. Residues: CASILRDPDPETQYF.

In this sample, this clone turned up once. The chain carries TRBV4-2 and TRBJ2-1, with D perhaps matching TRBD2 (5 bases). Deletions cut 4 bases from V and 0 bases from J, with 16 bases between. CDR1 is LGHNA, CDR2 YNFKEQ, per germline. The CDR3 has 17 amino acids. DNA of the CDR3: TGTGCCAGCAGCCGGACCTCGGACTGGACCTCCTACAATGAGCAGTTCTTC. Residues: CASSRTSDWTSYNEQFF.

The rearrangement uses TRBV19 and TRBJ2-3; 13 nucleotides agree with TRBD2. Unmatched junction bases numbered 4, after V lost 8 bases and J lost 5 bases. CDR3 size: 14 residues. Germline CDR1 reads LNHDA; CDR2 reads SQIVND (reference sequence). The CDR3 nucleotides are TGTGCCAGTCGGACTAGCGGGAGTGGAGATACGCAGTATTTT. Translating it yields CASRTSGSGDTQYF.

The chain uses TRBV6-6 and TRBJ2-1, with 10 bases lining up with TRBD2. V shed 6 bases, J shed 6 bases, and the junction held 8 bases outside the gene matches. CDR3 length: 15 residues. CDR1 is MNHNY and CDR2 is SVGAGI in the germline V gene (reference sequence). The CDR3 protein is CASSLTSGVPNEQFF. The CDR3 coding sequence is TGTGCCAGCAGCCTTACTAGCGGGGTCCCCAATGAGCAGTTCTTC.

V is TRBV5-1 and J is TRBJ1-4; 9 nucleotides line up with TRBD1. V gave up 0 bases and J gave up 8 bases; unmatched junction bases: 8. The CDR3 covers 16 residues. Germline V lookup: CDR1 SGHRS, CDR2 YFSETQ. CDR3 region: CASSLALTGGEEKLFF. DNA of the CDR3: TGCGCCAGCAGCTTGGCCCTAACAGGGGGCGAAGAAAAACTGTTTTTT.

This chain connects TRBV11-2 to TRBJ1-1, with TRBD1 identical over 9 bases. The CDR3 totals 16 residues. Germline V gives CDR1 SGHAT, CDR2 FQNNGV. V shed 6 bases and J 2 bases; nucleotides not matched to a gene: 10. The CDR3 DNA follows: TGTGCCAGCAGTCGGGGGACAGGGTTTCTCAACACTGAAGCTTTCTTT. Encoded protein: CASSRGTGFLNTEAFF.